The 17 T cell receptor beta chains listed next were all sequenced from one sample in a study of CD8+CD57+ T cells in acquired aplastic anemia. The template for TCR beta VDJ and CDR3 sequence profiling was genomic DNA. TCRdb analysed the reads with MiXCR anew, one entry per CDR3 protein. This table has 200,000 or so distinct CDR3 sequences, over 60% appearing once. The source material was sorted CD4+, CD8+, or CD8+CD57+ T cells (not recorded which) from PBMCs. The receptors were gathered from a human donor with severe aplastic anemia or a healthy control (not recorded which).

This clonotype was recorded only once. The V and J genes are TRBV7-2 and TRBJ2-2; TRBD1 matches 7 bases. Per germline, CDR1 SGHTA and CDR2 FQGNSA. This CDR3 has 16 amino acids. The V segment lost 1 base and the J segment 7 bases; nucleotides outside the gene matches: 9. CDR3 nucleotides: TGTGCCAGCAGCTTAGTGACAGGGCCAGGTGACGGGGAGCTGTTTTTT. It is translated as CASSLVTGPGDGELFF.

The chain employs TRBV5-6 and TRBJ2-5; no firm D call. Germline lookup yields CDR1 SGHDT and CDR2 YYEEEE. The CDR3 extends over 14 amino acids. V dropped 1 base and J dropped 2 bases, with 9 bases sitting between them. Written as DNA, the CDR3 is TGTGCCAGCAGCTTGAGTGGGGTACAAGAGACCCAGTACTTC. It translates to CASSLSGVQETQYF.

This clonotype was seen more than once but under ten times. This chain uses TRBV6-1 with TRBJ2-7; TRBD1 aligns across 7 bases. V trimming: 6 bases; J trimming: 0 bases; junction bases outside the gene matches: 8. The germline V gene encodes CDR1 MNHNS and CDR2 SASEGT. The CDR3 runs to 15 residues. The CDR3 sequence: CASRSTGTDSYEQYF. In DNA form, the CDR3 reads TGTGCCAGCAGGAGTACCGGGACAGACTCCTACGAGCAGTACTTC.

CDR3 sequence reads: CASSEAGGGETQYF. As DNA, the CDR3 is TGTGCCAGCAGTGAAGCGGGGGGAGGAGAGACCCAGTACTTC. V usage is TRBV2 and J usage is TRBJ2-5; D possibly corresponds to TRBD2 (6 bases). CDR3 size: 14 residues. Trimming removed 0 bases at V and 4 bases at J, with 9 bases between. Germline loops: CDR1 SNHLY, CDR2 FYNNEI.

The chain is built from TRBV24-1 and TRBJ1-4, with D unresolved. The V end was cut by 2 bases, the J end by 6 bases, with 9 bases between. This CDR3 has 14 amino acids. Germline V CDR1 and CDR2: KGHDR, SFDVKD. The CDR3: CATSDSGSDEKLFF. For the CDR3, the DNA is TGTGCCACCAGTGATTCGGGATCTGATGAAAAACTGTTTTTT.

The rearrangement links TRBV5-1 to TRBJ2-1, with no clear D. This CDR3 is 12 amino acids long. Trimming stripped 2 bases from V and 5 bases from J, with 5 bases between. Germline assignment: CDR1 SGHRS and CDR2 YFSETQ. CDR3 in DNA: TGCGCCAGCAGCTTTCAGAACAATGAGCAGTTCTTC. Amino acids: CASSFQNNEQFF.

This clonotype was recorded at least ten times. V usage is TRBV20-1 and J usage is TRBJ2-7; D perhaps matches TRBD1 (5 bases). CDR1 is DFQATT and CDR2 is SNEGSKA in the germline V gene (reference sequence). V lost 6 bases to trimming and J lost 4 bases, with 10 bases between them. This CDR3 is built from 11 residues. The CDR3 DNA sequence: TGCAGTGCAAATCAGGGATACGAGCAGTACTTC. Amino acid sequence: CSANQGYEQYF.

Comment on this clonotype: The junction shows a germline mismatch at one end, possibly a read error. This chain joins TRBV19 and TRBJ1-1; 7 bases map to TRBD1. This CDR3 is 13 amino acids long. CDR1 and CDR2 from the germline V gene are LNHDA and SQIVND (reference sequence). This CDR3 is CASSVPPGTVNSF. CDR3 coding DNA: TGTGCCAGTAGTGTCCCCCCCGGGACAGTGAACTCATTT.

A remark on this clonotype: At one boundary the junction diverges from the germline segment, which might be a read error. The chain is built from TRBV20-1 and TRBJ2-3, with D possibly being TRBD2 (5 bases). The CDR3 totals 12 residues. Germline CDR1 DFQATT, CDR2 SNEGSKA (reference sequence). DNA of the CDR3: TGCAGTGCTATGGACTCACCAGATGCGCAGTATTTT. This translates into CSAMDSPDAQYF.

The J gene is TRBJ2-6, the V gene TRBV25-1, with D perhaps assigned TRBD1 or TRBD2 (6 bases each). The V gene's germline CDR1 is MGHDK and CDR2 SYGVNS. This CDR3 is 16 amino acids long. Trimming removed 5 bases at V and 0 bases at J, with 11 bases between. The CDR3 here is CASSPGGGSGANVLTF. CDR3 bases: TGTGCCAGCAGTCCCGGGGGCGGCTCTGGGGCCAACGTCCTGACTTTC.

The sample holds many counts of this clonotype. The rearrangement links TRBV19 to TRBJ2-7, with D possibly matching TRBD2 (7 bases). The CDR3 has 14 amino acids. V was shortened by 7 bases and J by 5 bases, with 18 bases between the two germline ends. In germline, CDR1 is LNHDA, CDR2 SQIVND (reference sequence). Here the CDR3 reads CASNWGGTFDEQYF. CDR3 DNA sequence: TGTGCCAGTAACTGGGGGGGGACATTTGACGAGCAGTACTTC.

The genes are TRBV7-3 and TRBJ2-7; the D gene is possibly TRBD1 (6 bases). Per the germline V gene, CDR1 is SGHTA and CDR2 is FQGTGA. With 4 bases removed from V and 5 bases from J, the gap between germline ends came to 18 bases. There are 15 residues in the CDR3. CDR3 DNA: TGTGCCAGCAGCTCACTACTTTACAGGGACGACGAGCAGTACTTC. Translating it yields CASSSLLYRDDEQYF.

V and J are TRBV2 and TRBJ2-1, with 9 bases fitting TRBD2. Germline V gene data show CDR1 as SNHLY and CDR2 as FYNNEI. This CDR3 has 16 residues. Trimming cost V 6 bases and J 4 bases; bases outside gene matches: 10. DNA of the CDR3: TGTGCCAGCAGGCCCCACGCTAGCGGGGTATACAATGAGCAGTTCTTC. Encoded protein: CASRPHASGVYNEQFF.

This clonotype was counted at least ten times. The chain employs TRBV6-5 and TRBJ1-1; possible D gene TRBD1, 5 bases. CDR1 is MNHEY, CDR2 SVGAGI, per germline. This CDR3 comprises 14 residues. The germline V and J ends were trimmed by 2 bases and 4 bases, with 11 bases remaining between them. CDR3 sequence (DNA): TGTGCCAGCAGTTACGCCGGGGGGGGCACTGAAGCTTTCTTT. This translates into CASSYAGGGTEAFF.

This clonotype was counted only a few times. The V and J genes are TRBV19 and TRBJ1-5, with D tentatively TRBD1 (5 bases). Germline-derived CDR1 and CDR2 are LNHDA and SQIVND (reference sequence). This CDR3 is 18 amino acids long. V lost 5 bases and J lost 0, with 20 bases in between. The CDR3 region has the DNA TGTGCCAGTAGTGCACGGGGGGTCGCGTCCGATAGCAATCAGCCCCAGCATTTT. This encodes CASSARGVASDSNQPQHF.

This clonotype is labeled medium-sized. This chain uses TRBV28 with TRBJ2-2; possibly TRBD1 for D (6 bases). The germline V gene has CDR1 MDHEN and CDR2 SYDVKM. Between the trimmed V and J ends, which lost 5 bases and 5 bases, there was a span of 9 bases. The CDR3 covers 13 residues. The CDR3 coding sequence is TGTGCCAGCAGTACCAGGGGAACCGGGGAGCTGTTTTTT. This codes for CASSTRGTGELFF.

The chain employs TRBV10-3 and TRBJ1-1; 9 bases match TRBD1. The V and J ends lost 10 bases and 0 bases, in that order; junction bases with no gene match: 6. CDR1 is ENHRY and CDR2 is SYGVKD in the germline V gene. CDR3 length: 14 amino acids. CDR3 coding DNA: TGTGCCAGCGAGGGACAGGGCCTGAACACTGAAGCTTTCTTT. It specifies CASEGQGLNTEAFF.